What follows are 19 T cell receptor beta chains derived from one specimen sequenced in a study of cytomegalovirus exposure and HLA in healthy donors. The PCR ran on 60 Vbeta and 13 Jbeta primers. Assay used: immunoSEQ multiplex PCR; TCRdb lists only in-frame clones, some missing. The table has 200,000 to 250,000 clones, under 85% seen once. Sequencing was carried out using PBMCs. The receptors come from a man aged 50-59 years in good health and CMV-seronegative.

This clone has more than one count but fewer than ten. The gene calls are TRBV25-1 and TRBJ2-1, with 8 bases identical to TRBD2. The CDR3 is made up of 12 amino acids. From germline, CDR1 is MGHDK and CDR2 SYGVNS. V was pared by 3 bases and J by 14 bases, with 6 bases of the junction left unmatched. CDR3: CASSEPGLGEFF. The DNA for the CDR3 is TGTGCCAGCAGTGAGCCGGGACTAGGGGAGTTCTTC.

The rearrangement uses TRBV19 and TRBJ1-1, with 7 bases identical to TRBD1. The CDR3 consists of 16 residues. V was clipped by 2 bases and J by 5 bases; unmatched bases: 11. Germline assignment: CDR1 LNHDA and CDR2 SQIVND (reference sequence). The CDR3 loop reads CASSILSRGPGTEAFF. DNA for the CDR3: TGTGCCAGTAGTATACTCAGTAGGGGGCCGGGGACTGAAGCTTTCTTT. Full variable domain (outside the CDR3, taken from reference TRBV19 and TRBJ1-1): DGGITQSPKYLFRKEGQNVTLSCEQNLNHDAMYWYRQDPGQGLRLIYYSQIVNDFQKGDIAEGYSVSREKKESFPLTVTSAQKNPTAFYLCASSILSRGPGTEAFFGQGTRLTVV.

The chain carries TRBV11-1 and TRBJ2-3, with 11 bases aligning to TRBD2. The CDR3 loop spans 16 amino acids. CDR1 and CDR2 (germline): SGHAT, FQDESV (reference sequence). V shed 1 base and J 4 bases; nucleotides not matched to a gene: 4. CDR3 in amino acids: CASSLVAGGPSDTQYF. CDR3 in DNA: TGTGCCAGCAGCTTAGTAGCGGGAGGGCCCTCAGATACGCAGTATTTT.

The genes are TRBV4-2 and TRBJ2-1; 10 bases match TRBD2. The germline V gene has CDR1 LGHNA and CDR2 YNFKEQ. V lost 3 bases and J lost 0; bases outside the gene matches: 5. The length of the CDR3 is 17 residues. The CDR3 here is CASSQLAGVSSYNEQFF. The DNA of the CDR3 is TGTGCCAGCAGCCAGCTAGCGGGGGTAAGCTCCTACAATGAGCAGTTCTTC.

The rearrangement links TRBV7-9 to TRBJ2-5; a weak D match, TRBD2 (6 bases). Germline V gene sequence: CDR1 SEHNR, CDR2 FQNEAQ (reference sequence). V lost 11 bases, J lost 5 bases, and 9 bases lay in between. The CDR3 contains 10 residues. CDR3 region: CAGGSETQYF. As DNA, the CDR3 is TGTGCCGGAGGGAGCGAGACCCAGTACTTC.

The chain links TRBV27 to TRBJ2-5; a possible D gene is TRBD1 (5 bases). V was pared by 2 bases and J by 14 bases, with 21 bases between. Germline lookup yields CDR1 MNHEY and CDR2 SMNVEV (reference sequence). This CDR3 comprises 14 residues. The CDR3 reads CASSLTRTPLPPYF. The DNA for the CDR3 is TGTGCCAGCAGTTTAACAAGGACACCACTTCCCCCCTACTTC.

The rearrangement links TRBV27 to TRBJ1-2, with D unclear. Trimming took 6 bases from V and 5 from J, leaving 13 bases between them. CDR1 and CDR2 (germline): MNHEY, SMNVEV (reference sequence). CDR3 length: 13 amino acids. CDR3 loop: CASRGANEYGYTF. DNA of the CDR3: TGTGCCAGCAGAGGAGCGAATGAGTATGGCTACACCTTC.

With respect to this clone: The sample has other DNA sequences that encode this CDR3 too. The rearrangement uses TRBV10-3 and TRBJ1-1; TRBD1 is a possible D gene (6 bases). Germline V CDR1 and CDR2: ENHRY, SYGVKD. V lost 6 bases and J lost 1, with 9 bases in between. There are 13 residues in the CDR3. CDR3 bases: TGTGCCATCAGAAGGACAGAGAACACTGAAGCTTTCTTT. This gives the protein CAIRRTENTEAFF.

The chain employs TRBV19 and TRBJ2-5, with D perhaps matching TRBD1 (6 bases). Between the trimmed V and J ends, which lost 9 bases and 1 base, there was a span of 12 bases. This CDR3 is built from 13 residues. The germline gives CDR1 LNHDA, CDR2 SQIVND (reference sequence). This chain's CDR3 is CASRGQIQETQYF. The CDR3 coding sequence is TGTGCCAGCCGGGGACAAATCCAAGAGACCCAGTACTTC.

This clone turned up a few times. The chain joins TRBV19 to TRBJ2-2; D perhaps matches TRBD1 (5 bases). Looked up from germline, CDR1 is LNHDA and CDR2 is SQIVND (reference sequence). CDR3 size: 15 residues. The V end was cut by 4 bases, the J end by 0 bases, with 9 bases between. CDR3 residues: CASSNQGSNTGELFF. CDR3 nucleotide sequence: TGTGCCAGTAGTAACCAGGGATCGAACACCGGGGAGCTGTTTTTT.

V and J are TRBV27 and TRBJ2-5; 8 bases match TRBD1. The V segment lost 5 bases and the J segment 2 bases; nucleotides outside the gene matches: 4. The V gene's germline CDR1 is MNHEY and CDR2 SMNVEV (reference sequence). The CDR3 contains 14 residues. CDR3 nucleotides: TGTGCCAGCAGTCTCCGGGACAGGCAAGAGACCCAGTACTTC. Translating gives CASSLRDRQETQYF.

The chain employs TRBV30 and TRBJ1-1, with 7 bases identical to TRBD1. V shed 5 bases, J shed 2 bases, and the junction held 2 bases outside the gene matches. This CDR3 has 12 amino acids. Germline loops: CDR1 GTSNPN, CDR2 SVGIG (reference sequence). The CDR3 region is CAWDRANTEAFF. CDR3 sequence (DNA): TGTGCCTGGGACAGGGCTAACACTGAAGCTTTCTTT.

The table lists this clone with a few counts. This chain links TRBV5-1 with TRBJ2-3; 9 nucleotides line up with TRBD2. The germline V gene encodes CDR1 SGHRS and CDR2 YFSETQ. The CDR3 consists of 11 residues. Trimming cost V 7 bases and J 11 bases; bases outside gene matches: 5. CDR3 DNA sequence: TGCGCCAGCGCGCGGGGGGGCGGGCAGTATTTT. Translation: CASARGGGQYF.

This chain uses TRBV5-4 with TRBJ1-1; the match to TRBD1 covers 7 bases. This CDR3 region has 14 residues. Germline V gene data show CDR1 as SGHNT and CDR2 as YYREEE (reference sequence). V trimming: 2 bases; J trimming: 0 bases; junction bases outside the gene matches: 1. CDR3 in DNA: TGTGCCAGCAGCTTCGGGACAGTGAACACTGAAGCTTTCTTT. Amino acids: CASSFGTVNTEAFF.

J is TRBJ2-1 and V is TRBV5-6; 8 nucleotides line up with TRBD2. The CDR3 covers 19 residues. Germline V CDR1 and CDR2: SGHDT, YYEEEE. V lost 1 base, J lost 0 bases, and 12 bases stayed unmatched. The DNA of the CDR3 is TGTGCCAGCAGCTTGTTCTCGGGAGGGGCCCCAGGCTCCTACAATGAGCAGTTCTTC. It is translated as CASSLFSGGAPGSYNEQFF.

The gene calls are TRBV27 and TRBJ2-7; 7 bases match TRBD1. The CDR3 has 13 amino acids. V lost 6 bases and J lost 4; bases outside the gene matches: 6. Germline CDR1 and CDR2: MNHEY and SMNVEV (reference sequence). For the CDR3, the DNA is TGTGCCAGCAGAAAGACAGGGCCGTACGAGCAGTACTTC. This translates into CASRKTGPYEQYF.

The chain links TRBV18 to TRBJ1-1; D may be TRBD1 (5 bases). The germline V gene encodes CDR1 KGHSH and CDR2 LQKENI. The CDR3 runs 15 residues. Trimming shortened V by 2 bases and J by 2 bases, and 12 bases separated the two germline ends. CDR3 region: CASSPNGGGNTEAFF. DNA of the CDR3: TGTGCCAGCTCACCAAACGGGGGAGGTAACACTGAAGCTTTCTTT.

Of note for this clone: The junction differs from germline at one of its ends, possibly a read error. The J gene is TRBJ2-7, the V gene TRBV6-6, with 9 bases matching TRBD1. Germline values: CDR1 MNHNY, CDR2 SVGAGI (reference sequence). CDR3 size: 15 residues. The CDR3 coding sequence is TGTGCCAGCAGTAACTCCCGGGACAGGGTTGACGAGCAGTACTTC. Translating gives CASSNSRDRVDEQYF.

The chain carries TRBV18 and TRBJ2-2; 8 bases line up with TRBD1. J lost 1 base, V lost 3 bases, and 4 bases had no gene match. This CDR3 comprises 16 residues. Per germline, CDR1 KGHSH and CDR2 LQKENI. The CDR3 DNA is TGTGCCAGCTCACCGTGGGGACAGGTGAACACCGGGGAGCTGTTTTTT. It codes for CASSPWGQVNTGELFF.